The 27 T cell receptor beta chains reported below all come from one sample, sequenced in a study of T cell clones after liver transplantation. The data were produced by immunoSEQ multiplex PCR, yet TCRdb's version contains in-frame clones alone and is incomplete. The table lists tens of thousands of clones, roughly 80% of them singletons. The sequencing used CD4+ T cells from blood, collected approximately 3.5 years after liver transplant. All receptors derive from a human patient who received a liver transplant. Some T cells may have come from the graft donor.

The gene calls are TRBV19 and TRBJ1-5; 8 nucleotides line up with TRBD1. Per the germline V gene, CDR1 is LNHDA and CDR2 is SQIVND (reference sequence). There are 16 residues in the CDR3. Trimming at V came to 6 bases and at J to 4 bases, leaving 11 bases not matched to a gene. The CDR3 sequence is CASSTRGRGGNQPQHF. CDR3 nucleotides: TGTGCCAGTAGCACCAGGGGGCGAGGCGGGAATCAGCCCCAGCATTTT.

This chain uses TRBV11-2 with TRBJ2-5, with D perhaps given as TRBD1 or TRBD2 (5 bases each). Germline values: CDR1 SGHAT, CDR2 FQNNGV. The CDR3 runs 16 residues. The germline V and J ends were trimmed by 4 bases and 5 bases, with 20 bases remaining between them. CDR3 in amino acids: CASSSGYGGAWETQYF. CDR3 DNA sequence: TGTGCCAGCAGCTCCGGGTATGGGGGAGCGTGGGAGACCCAGTACTTC.

The chain couples TRBV18 to TRBJ2-5; D unclear. The CDR3 is made up of 14 amino acids. Germline loops: CDR1 KGHSH, CDR2 LQKENI. V lost 5 bases and J lost 1, with 11 bases in between. As DNA, the CDR3 is TGTGCCAGCTCATTTAAAGGCGCCCAAGAGACCCAGTACTTC. Translated, it gives CASSFKGAQETQYF.

The chain has TRBV5-1 and TRBJ2-4; a weak D match, TRBD1 (8 bases). Trimming stripped 6 bases from V and 4 bases from J, with 17 bases between. The CDR3 runs to 15 residues. From germline, CDR1 is SGHRS and CDR2 YFSETQ. CDR3 in DNA: TGCGCCAGCACCTCAACAGGGGGGGTGAAAAACATTCAGTACTTC. Translated, it gives CASTSTGGVKNIQYF.

This sequence joins TRBV4-1 and TRBJ1-1, with no clear D. Germline CDR1 reads MGHRA; CDR2 reads YSYEKL. This CDR3 is 14 amino acids long. Trimming pared 6 bases from V and 0 bases from J, leaving 11 bases between. This CDR3 is CASRMTGMNTEAFF. CDR3 nucleotides: TGCGCCAGCAGAATGACGGGGATGAACACTGAAGCTTTCTTT.

A few counts support this clone. The chain's CDR3 is CASSVSGGTEAFF. The CDR3 DNA sequence: TGCGCCAGCAGTGTATCCGGGGGCACTGAAGCTTTCTTT. The gene calls are TRBV10-2 and TRBJ1-1; a possible D gene is TRBD1 (5 bases). Germline V CDR1 and CDR2: WSHSY, SAAADI. V lost 4 bases to trimming and J lost 4 bases, with 10 bases between them. This CDR3 region has 13 residues.

The chain has TRBV30 and TRBJ2-7; possibly TRBD2 for D (7 bases). The CDR3 covers 14 residues. V lost 2 bases and J lost 7, with 18 bases in between. Germline-derived CDR1 and CDR2 are GTSNPN and SVGIG (reference sequence). CDR3 coding DNA: TGTGCCTGGAGTAGGGGGGGCCCGTTCCAGGAGCAGTACTTC. Encoded protein: CAWSRGGPFQEQYF. Full variable domain (outside the CDR3, taken from reference TRBV30 and TRBJ2-7): SQTIHQWPATLVQPVGSPLSLECTVEGTSNPNLYWYRQAAGRGLQLLFYSVGIGQISSEVPQNLSASRPQDRQFILSSKKLLLSDSGFYLCAWSRGGPFQEQYFGPGTRLTVT.

The genes are TRBV7-2 and TRBJ2-7; no clear D. Germline V gene data show CDR1 as SGHTA and CDR2 as FQGNSA. CDR3 length equals 14 residues. Trimming pared 0 bases from V and 5 bases from J, leaving 11 bases between. This CDR3 is CASSLASREDEQYF. The CDR3 DNA is TGTGCCAGCAGCTTAGCGTCTCGCGAGGACGAGCAGTACTTC.

This rearrangement joins TRBV7-2 to TRBJ2-7; weak D call: TRBD2 (5 bases). V was pared by 5 bases and J by 9 bases, with 17 bases between. Germline CDR1 reads SGHTA; CDR2 reads FQGNSA. The CDR3 spans 13 residues. The CDR3 DNA follows: TGTGCCAGCAGCCCAAAAGGAGGCAAGTCGCAGTACTTC. This translates into CASSPKGGKSQYF.

The chain combines TRBV19 with TRBJ1-2; D is ambiguous. V was pared by 5 bases and J by 5 bases, with 12 bases between. In germline, CDR1 is LNHDA, CDR2 SQIVND (reference sequence). This CDR3 region has 13 residues. CDR3 residues: CASSADGYYGYTF. CDR3 bases: TGTGCCAGTAGTGCGGACGGTTATTATGGCTACACCTTC.

This clone appeared many times. This chain connects TRBV4-1 to TRBJ2-7; D is possibly TRBD1 (5 bases). The germline V and J ends were trimmed by 0 bases and 0 bases, with 12 bases remaining between them. The germline V gene has CDR1 MGHRA and CDR2 YSYEKL. The CDR3 is 16 amino acids. The CDR3: CASSQDQGRFSYEQYF. As DNA, the CDR3 is TGCGCCAGCAGCCAAGACCAGGGTAGATTCTCCTACGAGCAGTACTTC.

The chain joins TRBV11-2 to TRBJ2-5; possibly TRBD1 for D (7 bases). Germline CDR1 and CDR2: SGHAT and FQNNGV. Trimming removed 2 bases at V and 4 bases at J, with 14 bases between. CDR3 length equals 15 residues. CDR3 sequence: CASSLMAGGGETQYF. CDR3 nucleotides: TGTGCCAGCAGCTTAATGGCAGGGGGAGGAGAGACCCAGTACTTC. Complete variable domain (other parts from reference TRBV11-2 and TRBJ2-5): EAGVAQSPRYKIIEKRQSVAFWCNPISGHATLYWYQQILGQGPKLLIQFQNNGVVDDSQLPKDRFSAERLKGVDSTLKIQPAKLEDSAVYLCASSLMAGGGETQYFGPGTRLLVL.

The V and J genes are TRBV5-6 and TRBJ2-3, with D perhaps TRBD2 (6 bases). This CDR3 spans 11 amino acids. Germline V gene data show CDR1 as SGHDT and CDR2 as YYEEEE. V was clipped by 3 bases and J by 14 bases, with 13 bases between them. The CDR3 coding sequence is TGTGCCAGCAGCTCGGGACTCGAGGGGTATTTT. Protein: CASSSGLEGYF.

The chain has TRBV15 and TRBJ2-3; 10 bases align to TRBD2. Germline CDR1 reads LNHNV; CDR2 reads YYDKDF (reference sequence). This CDR3 is 18 amino acids long. Trimming removed 0 bases from V and 6 bases from J; junction bases left unmatched: 12. The chain's CDR3 is CATSRDLTSGALGDTQYF. The DNA for the CDR3 is TGTGCCACCAGCAGAGATTTAACTAGCGGGGCCCTCGGGGATACGCAGTATTTT.

The chain links TRBV9 to TRBJ2-5, with a tentative D call TRBD1 (5 bases). The CDR3 is 14 amino acids. Germline CDR1 and CDR2: SGDLS and YYNGEE. V lost 2 bases, J lost 2 bases, and 10 bases lay in between. The CDR3 bases are TGTGCCAGCAGCGTTACACAGGATCAAGAGACCCAGTACTTC. Translated, it gives CASSVTQDQETQYF. Supplemented by reference TRBV9 and TRBJ2-5, the full variable domain reads DSGVTQTPKHLITATGQRVTLRCSPRSGDLSVYWYQQSLDQGLQFLIQYYNGEERAKGNILERFSAQQFPDLHSELNLSSLELGDSALYFCASSVTQDQETQYFGPGTRLLVL.

This clone has a handful of counts. The V and J genes are TRBV7-2 and TRBJ1-1, with 8 bases matching TRBD1. The V and J ends lost 3 bases and 11 bases, in that order; junction bases with no gene match: 11. Germline V lookup: CDR1 SGHTA, CDR2 FQGNSA. The CDR3 has 14 amino acids. CDR3 sequence reads: CASSFLRDRIVAFF. The CDR3 coding sequence is TGTGCCAGCAGCTTCCTCCGGGACAGGATTGTTGCTTTCTTT.

The chain combines TRBV2 with TRBJ2-5; 9 bases match TRBD1. The CDR3 is made up of 15 amino acids. V dropped 5 bases and J dropped 5; count of bases not matched to a gene: 9. Germline V gives CDR1 SNHLY, CDR2 FYNNEI. CDR3 protein: CASSRQTGGRETQYF. In DNA, the CDR3 is TGTGCCAGCAGTCGACAGACAGGGGGTAGGGAGACCCAGTACTTC.

The chain uses TRBV12-5 and TRBJ2-1, with 7 bases matching TRBD1. The V segment lost 7 bases and the J segment 9 bases; nucleotides outside the gene matches: 15. The CDR3 runs to 15 residues. Germline V CDR1 and CDR2: LGHNT, FRNRAP. This chain's CDR3 is CASASRDRKVTEQFF. CDR3 DNA sequence: TGTGCTAGTGCCAGCCGGGACAGAAAGGTTACTGAGCAGTTCTTC.

This clone has just one count. The V and J genes are TRBV5-4 and TRBJ2-7; no definite D call. The CDR3 length is 13 residues. CDR1 and CDR2 (germline): SGHNT, YYREEE (reference sequence). V dropped 5 bases and J dropped 2 bases, with 11 bases sitting between them. CDR3 DNA sequence: TGTGCCAGCAGGAAGTGGCAGGCCTACGAGCAGTACTTC. Its protein is CASRKWQAYEQYF.

The chain is built from TRBV18 and TRBJ2-7; D uncertain. V shed 3 bases and J shed 2 bases, with 14 bases lying between them. This CDR3 has 15 residues. CDR1 and CDR2 from the germline V gene are KGHSH and LQKENI. The CDR3 here is CASSPRQAGPYEQYF. CDR3 nucleotide sequence: TGTGCCAGCTCACCTCGGCAGGCAGGCCCCTACGAGCAGTACTTC.

The rearrangement joins TRBV2 to TRBJ2-7; TRBD1 agrees at 9 bases. Germline V gene sequence: CDR1 SNHLY, CDR2 FYNNEI. The CDR3 extends over 14 amino acids. V lost 8 bases and J lost 6; bases outside the gene matches: 11. The CDR3 region is CASRGPGQGFEQYF. In DNA, the CDR3 is TGTGCCAGCCGGGGACCCGGACAGGGGTTCGAGCAGTACTTC.

V and J are TRBV5-1 and TRBJ2-3; TRBD2 aligns across 8 bases. Germline CDR1 and CDR2: SGHRS and YFSETQ. This CDR3 contains 15 residues. After removal of 3 bases from V and 2 bases from J, the junction contained 5 bases not matched to a gene. This chain's CDR3 is CASSSPGLATDTQYF. DNA for the CDR3: TGCGCCAGCAGCTCACCCGGACTAGCCACAGATACGCAGTATTTT.

The V gene is TRBV6-6, the J gene TRBJ2-1; D remains ambiguous. This CDR3 spans 16 amino acids. V shed 2 bases and J shed 0 bases, with 11 bases lying between them. Germline CDR1 and CDR2: MNHNY and SVGAGI (reference sequence). DNA for the CDR3: TGTGCCAGCAGTTACAGTGGCAAAACCTCCTACAATGAGCAGTTCTTC. Encoded protein: CASSYSGKTSYNEQFF.

The chain is built from TRBV28 and TRBJ1-2; TRBD1 might be the D (5 bases). Germline CDR1 MDHEN, CDR2 SYDVKM. Trimming left V 7 bases short and J 5 bases short, with 14 bases between. The CDR3 totals 13 residues. The CDR3 nucleotides are TGTGCCAGCACCCATGCCAGGGCTTATGGCTACACCTTC. It yields the protein CASTHARAYGYTF.

The J gene is TRBJ1-2, the V gene TRBV7-6, with 7 bases aligning to TRBD1. Germline trimming cut 5 bases from V and 4 bases from J; bases unmatched to any gene: 7. The germline V gene has CDR1 SGHVS and CDR2 FNYEAQ. CDR3 length equals 14 residues. For the CDR3, the DNA is TGTGCCAGCAGCCCCGGGACAGAGCCCTATGGCTACACCTTC. Translated, it gives CASSPGTEPYGYTF.

This clone showed up just a few times. V gene TRBV5-1 combines with J gene TRBJ1-1; D gene ambiguous. The CDR3 runs 13 residues. V was cut by 4 bases and J by 0 bases, with 7 bases left in between. Germline V gene data show CDR1 as SGHRS and CDR2 as YFSETQ. The CDR3 is CASSPPVNTEAFF. The CDR3 DNA reads TGCGCCAGCAGCCCGCCGGTGAACACTGAAGCTTTCTTT.

Only one count was recorded for this clone. V usage is TRBV6-6 and J usage is TRBJ2-2, with D maybe TRBD1 (6 bases). The V gene lost 2 bases and the J gene lost 7 bases, with 14 bases spanning the gap. The CDR3 totals 15 residues. Germline loops: CDR1 MNHNY, CDR2 SVGAGI (reference sequence). CDR3 coding DNA: TGTGCCAGCAGTTACGGTCAGGGGTTGGACGGGGAGCTGTTTTTT. This gives the protein CASSYGQGLDGELFF.